The entry below describes one TCR beta chain. What it binds is not known. These data belong to a study of T cell responses to AZD1222 COVID-19 vaccine. Germline CDR1 reads LGHNA; CDR2 reads YNFKEQ. The CDR3 covers 15 residues. V lost 3 bases to trimming and J lost 7 bases, with 15 bases between them. Here immunoSEQ multiplex PCR was the method, and the copy in TCRdb shows in-frame clones only, minus some. The sample includes 92,000 or so clones, 80% to 90% of them seen just once. Findings and limits, study-wide: Clonal diversity was possibly underestimated, and white British individuals and females predominated among donors. CD4 TCRs linked to vaccination spanned spike, dominating at 160-218 and 743-854.

The TCR sequence derives from an adult in good health. This sample comprised peripheral blood, obtained on day 0 of AZD1222 vaccination. V is TRBV4-2 and J is TRBJ2-2, with D possibly matching TRBD1 (6 bases). As DNA, the CDR3 is TGTGCCAGCAGCCATGTCCCCGACAGGAACGGGGAGCTGTTTTTT. Its translation: CASSHVPDRNGELFF.